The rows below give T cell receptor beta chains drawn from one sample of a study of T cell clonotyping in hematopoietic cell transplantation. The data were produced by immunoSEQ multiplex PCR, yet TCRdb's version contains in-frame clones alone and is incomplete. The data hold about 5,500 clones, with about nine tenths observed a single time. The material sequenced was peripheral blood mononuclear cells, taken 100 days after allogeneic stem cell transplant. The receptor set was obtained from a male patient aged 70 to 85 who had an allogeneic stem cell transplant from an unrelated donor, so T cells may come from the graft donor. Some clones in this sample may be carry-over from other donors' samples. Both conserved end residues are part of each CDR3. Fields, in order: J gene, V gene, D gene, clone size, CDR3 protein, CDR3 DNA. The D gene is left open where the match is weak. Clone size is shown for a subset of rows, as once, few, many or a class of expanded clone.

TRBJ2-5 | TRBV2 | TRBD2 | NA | CASSEAPRGGFETQYF | TGTGCCAGCAGTGAAGCGCCCCGGGGAGGGTTTGAGACCCAGTACTTC
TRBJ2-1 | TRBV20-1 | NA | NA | CSVGINEQFF | TGCAGCGTGGGTATCAATGAGCAGTTCTTC
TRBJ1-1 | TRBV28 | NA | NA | CASSQNTEAFF | TGTGCCAGCAGTCAGAACACTGAAGCTTTCTTT
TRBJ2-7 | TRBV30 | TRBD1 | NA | CAWTPRDRGIGEQYF | TGTGCCTGGACCCCCCGGGACAGGGGGATCGGCGAGCAGTACTTC
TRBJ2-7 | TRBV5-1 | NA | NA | CASSYGGGGIGAYEQYF | TGCGCCAGCAGCTACGGCGGAGGAGGGATCGGAGCCTACGAGCAGTACTTC
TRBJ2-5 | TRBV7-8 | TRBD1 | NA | CASSKRQGVRETQYF | TGTGCCAGCAGCAAAAGGCAGGGGGTGAGGGAGACCCAGTACTTC
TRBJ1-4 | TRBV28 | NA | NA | CATRGGSIKKLFF | TGTGCCACCAGAGGGGGTTCGATTAAAAAACTGTTTTTT
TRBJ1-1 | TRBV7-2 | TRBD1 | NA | CASSGRTGVEAFF | TGTGCCAGCAGCGGACGGACAGGGGTTGAAGCTTTCTTT
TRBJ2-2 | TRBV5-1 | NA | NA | CASSFRGPTAGELFF | TGCGCCAGCAGCTTCCGCGGACCCACAGCCGGGGAGCTGTTTTTT
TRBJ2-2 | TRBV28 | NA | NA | CASSLGRGNTGELFF | TGTGCCAGCAGTTTAGGGCGAGGGAACACCGGGGAGCTGTTTTTT
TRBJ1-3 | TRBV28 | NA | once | CASSFGGSGNTIYF | TGTGCCAGCAGCTTCGGGGGCTCTGGAAACACCATATATTTT
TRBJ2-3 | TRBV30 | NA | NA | CAWSFSTRLTDTQYF | TGTGCCTGGAGTTTTTCTACCAGACTCACAGATACGCAGTATTTT
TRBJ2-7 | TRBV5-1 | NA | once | CASSLEPQSYEQYF | TGCGCCAGCAGCTTGGAGCCCCAATCCTACGAGCAGTACTTC
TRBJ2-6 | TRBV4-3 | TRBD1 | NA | CASSSGGYANVLTF | TGCGCCAGCAGTTCAGGGGGCTATGCCAACGTCCTGACTTTC
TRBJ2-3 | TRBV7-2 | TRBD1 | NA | CASRSGQRTQYF | TGTGCCAGCAGGTCGGGACAGCGGACGCAGTATTTT
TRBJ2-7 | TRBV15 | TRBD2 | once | CATSRVRGGDFYEQYF | TGTGCCACCAGCAGAGTACGGGGGGGCGACTTTTACGAGCAGTACTTC
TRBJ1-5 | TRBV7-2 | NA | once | CASSYGGSNQPQHF | TGTGCCAGCAGCTACGGGGGAAGCAATCAGCCCCAGCATTTT
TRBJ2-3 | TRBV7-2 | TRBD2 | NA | CASSPSGNTDTQYF | TGTGCCAGCAGTCCTAGCGGGAACACAGATACGCAGTATTTT
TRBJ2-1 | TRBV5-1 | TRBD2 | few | CASSSPSGQRSYNEQFF | TGCGCCAGCAGCAGTCCTAGCGGGCAACGCTCCTACAATGAGCAGTTCTTC
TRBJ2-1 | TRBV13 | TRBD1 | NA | CASRQGDLGGSSYNEQFF | TGTGCCAGCAGGCAAGGGGACCTAGGGGGCTCCTCCTACAATGAGCAGTTCTTC
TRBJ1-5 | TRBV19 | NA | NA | CASSKQQGSWNQPQHF | TGTGCCAGTAGCAAGCAACAGGGATCGTGGAATCAGCCCCAGCATTTT
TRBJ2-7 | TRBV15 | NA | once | CATSRDKASYEQYF | TGTGCCACCAGCAGAGATAAGGCCTCCTACGAGCAGTACTTC
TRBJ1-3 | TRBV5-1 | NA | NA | CASSHTSAAFRGNTIYF | TGCGCCAGCAGCCATACCTCAGCCGCCTTCCGAGGAAACACCATATATTTT
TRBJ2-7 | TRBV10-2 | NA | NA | CASSANPRDREQYF | TGCGCCAGCAGTGCTAATCCGCGGGACCGCGAGCAGTACTTC
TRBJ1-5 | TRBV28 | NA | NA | CASRDSNQPQHF | TGTGCCAGCAGGGACAGCAATCAGCCCCAGCATTTT
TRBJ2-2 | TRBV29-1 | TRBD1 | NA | CSVGDRDTGELFF | TGCAGCGTGGGGGACAGAGACACCGGGGAGCTGTTTTTT
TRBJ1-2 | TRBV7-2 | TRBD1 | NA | CASSATGGGYGYTF | TGTGCCAGCAGCGCGACAGGGGGAGGTTATGGCTACACCTTC
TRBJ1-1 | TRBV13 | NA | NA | CASSPGDGAAGAFF | TGTGCCAGCAGCCCAGGAGACGGGGCCGCGGGGGCTTTCTTT
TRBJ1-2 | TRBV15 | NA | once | CATSTRTNNYGYTF | TGTGCCACCAGCACTAGGACAAATAACTATGGCTACACCTTC
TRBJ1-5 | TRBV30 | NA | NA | CAWSVQSDQPQHF | TGTGCCTGGAGTGTACAGTCCGATCAGCCCCAGCATTTT
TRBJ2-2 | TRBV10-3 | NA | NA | CAISEIGELFF | TGTGCCATCAGTGAGATTGGGGAGCTGTTTTTT
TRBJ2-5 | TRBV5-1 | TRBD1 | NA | CASSGQGAETQYF | TGCGCCAGCAGCGGACAGGGGGCAGAGACCCAGTACTTC
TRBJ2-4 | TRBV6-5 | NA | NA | CASSWGPKNIQYF | TGTGCCAGCAGTTGGGGTCCTAAAAACATTCAGTACTTC
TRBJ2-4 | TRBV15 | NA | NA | CATSRNAREEGKNIQYF | TGTGCCACCAGCAGAAACGCCAGGGAGGAGGGCAAAAACATTCAGTACTTC
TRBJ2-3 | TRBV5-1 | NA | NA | CASSSVSGTRLNNTQYF | TGCGCCAGCAGCTCGGTTTCCGGGACAAGGTTAAATAATACGCAGTATTTT
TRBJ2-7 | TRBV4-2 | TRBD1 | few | CAAGTGHEQYF | TGTGCTGCAGGGACAGGGCACGAGCAGTACTTC